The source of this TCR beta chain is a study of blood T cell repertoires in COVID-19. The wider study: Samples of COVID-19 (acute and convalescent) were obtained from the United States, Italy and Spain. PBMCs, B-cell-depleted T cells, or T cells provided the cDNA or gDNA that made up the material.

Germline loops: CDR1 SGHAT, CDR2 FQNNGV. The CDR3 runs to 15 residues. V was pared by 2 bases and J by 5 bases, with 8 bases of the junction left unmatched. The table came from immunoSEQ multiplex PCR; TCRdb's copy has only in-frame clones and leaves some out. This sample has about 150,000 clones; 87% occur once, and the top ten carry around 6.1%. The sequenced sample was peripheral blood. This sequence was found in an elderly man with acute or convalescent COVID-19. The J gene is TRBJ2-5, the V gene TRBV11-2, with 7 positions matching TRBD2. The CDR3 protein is CASSLPFRGGETQYF. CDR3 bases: TGTGCCAGCAGCTTACCGTTTCGGGGAGGGGAGACCCAGTACTTC. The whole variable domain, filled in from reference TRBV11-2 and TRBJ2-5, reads EAGVAQSPRYKIIEKRQSVAFWCNPISGHATLYWYQQILGQGPKLLIQFQNNGVVDDSQLPKDRFSAERLKGVDSTLKIQPAKLEDSAVYLCASSLPFRGGETQYFGPGTRLLVL.